Sequencing of this TCR beta chain was carried out in a study of cytomegalovirus exposure and HLA in healthy donors. The CDR3 length is 19 residues. After removal of 3 bases from V and 3 bases from J, the junction contained 16 bases not matched to a gene. Germline CDR1 reads LNHNV; CDR2 reads YYDKDF (reference sequence). Method: immunoSEQ multiplex PCR; TCRdb's copy keeps in-frame clones and lacks some. Among about 220,000 clones listed, approximately 90% were seen once. Study-wide findings and caveats: The tendency of first-cohort TCR clusters to co-occur in the 120 or so validation repertoires was the finding of a later analysis. Researchers catalogued roughly 170 TCR beta chains as cytomegalovirus-associated. The study found most TCR sequences rare, yet found some public TCRs in many donors.

A word on this clone: Its antigen is undetermined.

This chain links TRBV15 with TRBJ2-7; 11 nucleotides align to TRBD1. The sequencing input was PBMCs. This TCR came from a woman aged 18-29 years in good health and CMV-seronegative. CDR3 in amino acids: CATSREGTGQGGTYYEQYF. DNA for the CDR3: TGTGCCACCAGCAGGGAGGGGACGGGACAGGGGGGCACTTACTACGAGCAGTACTTC.